Following are 27 T cell receptor beta chains from one sample sequenced in a study of T-cell memory formation after mild COVID-19. TCRdb re-called the 5' RACE reads with MiXCR, one entry per CDR3 protein. Counted here are tens of thousands of distinct CDR3 sequences, about 6% occurring once; the ten biggest clones make up 0.8% to 1%. The sample consisted of PBMCs or a T cell subset sorted from them (not recorded which). The receptor set was obtained from an adult who had mild COVID-19 (a few samples of this study predate the infection). Cell type and time point are not known.

This clonotype showed up just a few times. This sequence joins TRBV7-2 and TRBJ2-2, with TRBD2 matching 11 bases. The germline CDR1 and CDR2 sequences are SGHTA and FQGNSA. V lost 5 bases to trimming and J lost 7 bases; unmatched junction nucleotides: 9. The CDR3 runs 16 residues. This CDR3 reads CASSPIAGGLGGELFF. CDR3 in DNA: TGTGCCAGCAGCCCAATAGCGGGAGGGCTCGGCGGGGAGCTGTTTTTT. Using reference TRBV7-2 and TRBJ2-2 for the parts outside the CDR3, the full variable domain is GAGVSQSPSNKVTEKGKDVELRCDPISGHTALYWYRQSLGQGLEFLIYFQGNSAPDKSGLPSDRFSAERTGGSVSTLTIQRTQQEDSAVYLCASSPIAGGLGGELFFGEGSRLTVL.

This clonotype occurred many times. The chain joins TRBV24-1 to TRBJ2-1; perhaps TRBD2 as D (5 bases). Germline CDR1 and CDR2: KGHDR and SFDVKD. CDR3 length: 15 residues. V dropped 4 bases and J dropped 7 bases, with 16 bases sitting between them. CDR3 sequence reads: CATSDRGSLENEQFF. CDR3 DNA sequence: TGTGCCACCAGTGACCGAGGGTCTTTGGAAAATGAGCAGTTCTTC.

On this clonotype itself: The germline gene is not matched at one end of the junction; a read error may be the cause. CDR3 bases: TGTGCCTGGAGCTCCGGAGAGGGGACCCGTTCCTTC. It specifies CAWSSGEGTRSF. The rearrangement uses TRBV30 and TRBJ2-5; possibly TRBD1 or TRBD2 for D (5 bases each). The germline V gene has CDR1 GTSNPN and CDR2 SVGIG (reference sequence). The CDR3 spans 12 residues.

This clonotype was detected many times. The chain's CDR3 is CASSRSMGYGYTF. The CDR3 region has the DNA TGTGCCAGCAGTCGATCGATGGGGTATGGCTACACCTTC. The V and J genes are TRBV12-3 or TRBV12-4 and TRBJ1-2; D call uncertain. V dropped 5 bases and J dropped 5 bases, with 12 bases sitting between them. There are 13 residues in the CDR3.

This clonotype was recorded at least ten times. This chain joins TRBV2 and TRBJ2-2, with TRBD2 identical over 12 bases. The CDR3 is 15 residues long. Per the germline V gene, CDR1 is SNHLY and CDR2 is FYNNEI. The trim removed 6 bases at V and 8 bases at J, leaving 7 bases unmatched. This CDR3 reads CASSGLAGTAGELFF. DNA of the CDR3: TGTGCCAGCAGCGGACTAGCGGGGACCGCTGGGGAGCTGTTTTTT. Combining the CDR3 with reference TRBV2 and TRBJ2-2 gives the whole variable domain EPEVTQTPSHQVTQMGQEVILRCVPISNHLYFYWYRQILGQKVEFLVSFYNNEISEKSEIFDDQFSVERPDGSNFTLKIRSTKLEDSAMYFCASSGLAGTAGELFFGEGSRLTVL.

The chain has TRBV2 and TRBJ2-7; D is possibly TRBD2 (6 bases). Deletions cut 10 bases from V and 1 base from J, with 26 bases between. The germline gives CDR1 SNHLY, CDR2 FYNNEI. The CDR3 loop spans 17 amino acids. The CDR3 protein is CATSPGVMGTGSYEQYF. In nucleotides, the CDR3 is TGTGCCACCTCTCCGGGGGTCATGGGGACCGGGTCCTACGAGCAGTACTTC.

This clonotype was observed a handful of times. The rearrangement joins TRBV12-3 or TRBV12-4 to TRBJ2-3; 8 bases agree with TRBD1. This CDR3 spans 14 amino acids. Losses at the gene ends were 7 bases for V and 4 bases for J; bases not matched to a gene: 7. The CDR3 spells CASTGSGGADTQYF. The CDR3 DNA reads as TGTGCCAGCACTGGGTCAGGGGGCGCAGATACGCAGTATTTT.

The table lists this clonotype with many counts. The chain joins TRBV7-9 to TRBJ2-6; 7 bases fit TRBD1. This CDR3 region has 18 residues. Germline CDR1 is SEHNR and CDR2 is FQNEAQ (reference sequence). The V and J ends lost 2 bases and 0 bases, in that order; junction bases with no gene match: 7. DNA for the CDR3: TGTGCCAGCAGCTTACCTCAGGGGGACAACTCTGGGGCCAACGTCCTGACTTTC. Translation: CASSLPQGDNSGANVLTF.

This clonotype was found many times. The V gene is TRBV20-1, the J gene TRBJ2-1, with 8 bases aligning to TRBD2. The V and J ends lost 0 bases and 2 bases, in that order; junction bases with no gene match: 6. Germline loops: CDR1 DFQATT, CDR2 SNEGSKA (reference sequence). The CDR3 runs 16 residues. The CDR3 reads CSARDRRGGTYNEQFF. For the CDR3, the DNA is TGCAGTGCTAGAGATCGCCGGGGGGGCACCTACAATGAGCAGTTCTTC.

This clonotype was recorded at least ten times. This chain connects TRBV20-1 to TRBJ2-7; TRBD2 is a possible D gene (5 bases). Trimming shortened V by 6 bases and J by 3 bases, and 15 bases separated the two germline ends. This CDR3 comprises 13 residues. The V gene's germline CDR1 is DFQATT and CDR2 SNEGSKA (reference sequence). The CDR3, as DNA: TGCAGTGCCGTAGATGGAGGATTCTACGAGCAGTACTTC. This encodes CSAVDGGFYEQYF.

This clonotype was seen repeatedly, ten times or more. The gene calls are TRBV20-1 and TRBJ1-5, with D unresolved. Germline V gene lookup returns CDR1 DFQATT and CDR2 SNEGSKA (reference sequence). The CDR3 spans 18 residues. Trimming removed 0 bases at V and 6 bases at J, with 24 bases between. CDR3 nucleotides: TGCAGTGCTAGAGATCAGGTCGGAGCGGGGTTTGGGCGTCAGCCCCAGCATTTT. Its translation is CSARDQVGAGFGRQPQHF.

The sample holds a few counts of this clonotype. V gene TRBV5-6 combines with J gene TRBJ1-1; D gene uncertain. The V gene lost 6 bases and the J gene lost 1 base, with 13 bases spanning the gap. There are 14 residues in the CDR3. The germline V gene encodes CDR1 SGHDT and CDR2 YYEEEE. CDR3 residues: CASTEGWGNTEAFF. The CDR3 DNA reads as TGTGCCAGCACAGAAGGTTGGGGGAACACTGAAGCTTTCTTT.

This clonotype was picked up many times. The V call is TRBV25-1, the J call TRBJ2-7, with 7 bases aligning to TRBD1. V dropped 3 bases and J dropped 2; count of bases not matched to a gene: 7. The germline gives CDR1 MGHDK, CDR2 SYGVNS. The CDR3 has 15 amino acids. The CDR3 region is CASSDRTGATYEQYF. The CDR3, as DNA: TGTGCCAGCAGTGACCGGACAGGCGCAACCTACGAGCAGTACTTC.

This clonotype was detected ten times or more. The V gene is TRBV12-3 or TRBV12-4, the J gene TRBJ1-1, with D possibly matching TRBD1 (5 bases). The ends were cut back, 6 bases at V and 7 bases at J, with 15 bases in the middle. This CDR3 comprises 13 residues. CDR3 DNA: TGTGCCAGCAGCAATTTTAGGGGTCTTGAAGCTTTCTTT. This codes for CASSNFRGLEAFF.

This clonotype was counted at least ten times. This chain uses TRBV7-8 with TRBJ2-5, with D possibly TRBD1 on 6 matching bases. CDR1 is SGHVS and CDR2 is FQNEAQ in the germline V gene. The CDR3 extends over 13 amino acids. V was cut by 5 bases and J by 5 bases, with 12 bases left in between. CDR3 amino acids: CASSAQGPETQYF. In DNA form, the CDR3 reads TGTGCCAGCAGCGCACAGGGACCCGAGACCCAGTACTTC.

In its sample, this clonotype was seen many times. V and J are TRBV7-9 and TRBJ2-5, with 7 bases identical to TRBD1. Germline V lookup: CDR1 SEHNR, CDR2 FQNEAQ (reference sequence). The junction had 13 bases not matched to a gene; V was cut back by 4 bases and J by 2 bases. The CDR3 is made up of 17 amino acids. The CDR3 sequence is CASSSWDRGRFQETQYF. The CDR3 DNA reads TGTGCCAGCAGCTCCTGGGACAGAGGACGCTTTCAAGAGACCCAGTACTTC.

This clonotype was seen ten or more times. V is TRBV2 and J is TRBJ2-3; TRBD2 is a possible D gene (6 bases). Germline lookup yields CDR1 SNHLY and CDR2 FYNNEI. Trimming left V 2 bases short and J 7 bases short, with 19 bases between. The CDR3 is 16 residues long. The CDR3 coding sequence is TGTGCCAGCAGTGAACTCGCGGGGAACAACTTCTATACGCAGTATTTT. Encoded protein: CASSELAGNNFYTQYF. The whole variable domain, remainder taken from reference TRBV2 and TRBJ2-3, is EPEVTQTPSHQVTQMGQEVILRCVPISNHLYFYWYRQILGQKVEFLVSFYNNEISEKSEIFDDQFSVERPDGSNFTLKIRSTKLEDSAMYFCASSELAGNNFYTQYFGPGTRLTVL.

This clonotype was counted a few times. CDR3 protein: CAISESFLEQYF. As DNA, the CDR3 is TGTGCCATCAGTGAGTCGTTCCTCGAGCAGTACTTC. The V and J genes are TRBV10-3 and TRBJ2-7, with D hard to call. The germline V and J ends were trimmed by 0 bases and 6 bases, with 6 bases remaining between them. Germline CDR1 and CDR2: ENHRY and SYGVKD. CDR3 length: 12 amino acids.

The V and J genes are TRBV5-1 and TRBJ2-7, with TRBD2 matching over 11 bases. CDR1 and CDR2 from the germline V gene are SGHRS and YFSETQ. The V and J ends lost 4 bases and 0 bases, in that order; junction bases with no gene match: 6. This CDR3 region has 16 residues. The CDR3 sequence: CASSRGTSGGSYEQYF. As DNA, the CDR3 is TGCGCCAGCAGCCGGGGAACTAGCGGGGGCTCCTACGAGCAGTACTTC.

Only a few counts were recorded for this clonotype. The chain links TRBV19 to TRBJ2-5, with 7 bases that match TRBD1. Trimming removed 5 bases from V and 3 bases from J; junction bases left unmatched: 3. This CDR3 has 13 residues. From germline, CDR1 is LNHDA and CDR2 SQIVND (reference sequence). CDR3 loop: CASSFQGEETQYF. The CDR3 nucleotides are TGTGCCAGTAGTTTTCAGGGGGAAGAGACCCAGTACTTC.

This clonotype was observed many times. This rearrangement joins TRBV5-1 to TRBJ1-1, with 7 bases aligning to TRBD1. J was trimmed by 2 bases and V by 3 bases; bases with no gene match: 10. Per the germline V gene, CDR1 is SGHRS and CDR2 is YFSETQ. CDR3 size: 16 residues. CDR3 loop: CASSSGQAYPNTEAFF. In DNA form, the CDR3 reads TGCGCCAGCAGCTCAGGACAGGCCTACCCTAACACTGAAGCTTTCTTT. Variable domain in full (rest from reference TRBV5-1 and TRBJ1-1): KAGVTQTPRYLIKTRGQQVTLSCSPISGHRSVSWYQQTPGQGLQFLFEYFSETQRNKGNFPGRFSGRQFSNSRSEMNVSTLELGDSALYLCASSSGQAYPNTEAFFGQGTRLTVV.

This clonotype was counted ten times or more. The V gene is TRBV20-1, the J gene TRBJ2-7; no clear D. The CDR3 extends over 11 amino acids. V was cut by 6 bases and J by 5 bases, with 11 bases left in between. Per germline, CDR1 DFQATT and CDR2 SNEGSKA (reference sequence). The CDR3 sequence is CSATKFDEQYF. The CDR3 coding sequence is TGCAGTGCCACTAAGTTCGACGAGCAGTACTTC.

This clonotype has more than one count but fewer than ten. The chain's CDR3 is CASSKRGWDQGYEQYF. CDR3 sequence (DNA): TGTGCCAGCAGCAAGCGCGGGTGGGATCAGGGCTACGAGCAGTACTTC. The V gene is TRBV11-2, the J gene TRBJ2-7, with D perhaps given as TRBD1 or TRBD2 (5 bases each). The CDR3 spans 16 residues. CDR1 and CDR2 from the germline V gene are SGHAT and FQNNGV. With 5 bases removed from V and 3 bases from J, the gap between germline ends came to 20 bases.

Only a few counts were recorded for this clonotype. This chain connects TRBV3-1 to TRBJ1-5, with TRBD1 as a possible D gene (6 bases). CDR3 size: 14 residues. V lost 3 bases, J lost 0 bases, and 6 bases lay in between. Germline-derived CDR1 and CDR2 are LGHDT and YNNKEL (reference sequence). The CDR3 bases are TGTGCCAGCAGCCACAGGGGTAGCAATCAGCCCCAGCATTTT. Translated: CASSHRGSNQPQHF.

This clonotype appeared many times. The chain joins TRBV5-1 to TRBJ1-2; perhaps TRBD1 as D (5 bases). Between the trimmed V and J ends, which lost 4 bases and 5 bases, there was a span of 15 bases. The CDR3 is made up of 14 amino acids. Germline CDR1 is SGHRS and CDR2 is YFSETQ. CDR3 coding DNA: TGCGCCAGCAGCGAGGGACGGATGGGGTATGGCTACACCTTC. Protein product: CASSEGRMGYGYTF.

Relative to its sample, this clonotype is medium-sized. J is TRBJ2-4 and V is TRBV7-2, with 9 bases fitting TRBD2. The CDR3 consists of 14 residues. The germline V gene has CDR1 SGHTA and CDR2 FQGNSA. The trim removed 5 bases at V and 7 bases at J, leaving 6 bases unmatched. CDR3 DNA: TGTGCCAGCAGCCCTTTAGCGGGAGTCAACATTCAGTACTTC. It codes for CASSPLAGVNIQYF.

The V gene is TRBV9, the J gene TRBJ2-2, with unresolved D. V lost 6 bases and J 4 bases, leaving 22 bases between the germline ends. Germline CDR1 SGDLS, CDR2 YYNGEE. The CDR3 contains 17 residues. CDR3 protein: CASTQGYKVVGTGELFF. CDR3 DNA: TGTGCCAGCACCCAAGGATACAAGGTCGTCGGCACCGGGGAGCTGTTTTTT.